This T cell receptor beta chain came from a study of cytomegalovirus exposure and HLA in healthy donors (TCRdb year 2017). For context, the study as a whole: An earlier analysis of 587 of the donors reported under 300 Gb of sequence data and 95 million to 140 million unique TCR beta sequences obtained from about 179 million T cells. In the later analysis, no new phenotypic data were used to find candidate immune exposures; instead, reliance was placed on TCR beta sequences and their occurrence across donors. Both class I and class II loci were covered by HLA typing, at four-digit resolution. Every discovery cohort repertoire had been produced on one sequencing platform. The number of donors typed differed by locus, with about 629-640 for A, B, C, DRB1 and DQB1, roughly 550 for DQA1, over 600 for DPA1, and some 440 for DPB1. Donor age, sex, ethnicity and CMV serostatus were collected together with the repertoire data. In addition to the first cohort of 650 to 800 subjects, a separate validation cohort of under 150 different subjects was used. Genome-wide SNP genotypes for about 65% of the 666 donors were used in a later genetic analysis, which treated that subset as a discovery cohort. To predict cytomegalovirus infection status, the study combined high-throughput TCR immunosequencing, statistical association of individual TCRs with disease status, and machine learning. The study aimed to test whether cataloging public T cell receptors could reveal signatures of past pathogen exposure. An early release covering roughly 600 HLA-typed donors comprised approximately 300 gigabases of sequencing data and around 86 million unique TCR sequences. Among almost 400 genotyped donors of the cohort, an average of approximately 240,000 unique TCR beta nucleotide sequences were sequenced per donor, roughly a sixth of them non-productive. To decide whether each TCR beta V gene segment behaved as functional or pseudogenic, an earlier analysis of approximately 590 of the donors relied on high-throughput TCR beta sequencing. The T cell repertoires of 700 or so subjects were profiled by immunosequencing and related to cytomegalovirus serostatus. Roughly five DR-DQ haplotypes were treated as single units for association and clustering because of strong linkage in the cohort. The genetic ancestry cluster associated with self-reported Caucasian donors included 81% of the 398 genotyped donors. In a later analysis, previously published TCR beta repertoires from 600 to 850 donors were re-analyzed and high-resolution HLA genotyping was added so that TCR occurrence patterns could be studied. Overall results and qualifications from the work: A further reported finding was that TCR beta sequences accurately predicted the HLA-A and HLA-B alleles for most subjects in the first cohort. A total of 150 to 200 TCR beta chains were listed by the study as associated with cytomegalovirus. In a later genetic analysis, a missense DCLRE1C variant was associated with V-gene and J-gene trimming of TCR beta chains, and the association was replicated in an independent cohort. According to a later analysis, TCR association rates differed among HLA loci, with DRB1 alleles showing the most associated TCRs and HLA-C alleles showing the fewest. Roughly uniform sequencing depth across donors was assumed in presence/absence analyses, although this assumption may not hold. Because the 87-base-pair reads could not distinguish some IMGT-functional V segments, including TRBV6-2 and TRBV6-3, those segments were excluded. A cluster of highly shared sequence variants was judged likely to represent a technical artifact of the sequencing pipeline. A later analysis reported that several top co-occurrence clusters appeared linked to parvovirus B19, influenza, CMV and Epstein-Barr virus. In vitro tests confirmed that three of the cytomegalovirus-associated TCR beta chains recognize cytomegalovirus antigens. In a later genetic analysis, fewer N-insertions in productive TCRs were reported among donors in an Asian-associated ancestry cluster than the roughly 710-donor mean. When HLA alleles, especially DR and DQ, strongly co-occurred, attributing TCR associations to individual alleles was difficult. Because counts were too low, approximately 18 rarely observed V segments, including chromosome 9 orphons, were excluded from the earlier analysis of some 590 of the donors. Correlated functional status among segregating V segments might reflect linkage disequilibrium, but an unknown experimental factor could not be ruled out. According to a later analysis, most CMV-associated TCR beta chains appeared to be HLA-restricted, and the HLA associations seemed to be driven largely by CMV exposure. Across donors, most TCR sequences were observed very rarely, whereas some public TCRs were present in many individuals. CMV serostatus was the only immune exposure information available for the cohort. The classifier was reported to diagnose cytomegalovirus status with high specificity and sensitivity in both the original and validation cohorts. In this cohort, only TCR beta chains were sequenced, and detectable features were limited by the absence of alpha or paired-chain data. In a later analysis, HLA-associated TCR beta chains showed more clonal expansion and lower generation probabilities than non-associated chains that were equally common. In an earlier analysis of approximately 590 of the donors, most TCR beta V segments were observed in productive rearrangements about 87% or about 30% of the time, broadly matching IMGT annotations. HLA typing was unavailable for some donors at each locus, so association tests used only the typed subset. The authors suggested that the approach could potentially be extended to other disease states and immunological phenotypes. A later analysis associated approximately 17,000 TCR beta sequences with specific HLA alleles at a false discovery rate of 0.05.

The cohort consisted of approximately 690 healthy bone marrow donors. All cohort members were sampled while nominally healthy, although unrecorded immune exposures were likely present. The donor was CMV seropositive and was included in the group of 289 seropositive cohort members. Each donor provided a peripheral blood sample, and peripheral blood mononuclear cells were used for TCR beta sequencing. Genomic DNA was extracted from the blood cell samples with the Qiagen DNeasy Blood Extraction Kit. This clone was observed a handful of times. What this receptor recognizes is not known. The input lacks base qualities; no much larger clone sits a single base away. In the germline V gene (reference sequence), CDR1 corresponds to MNHEY and CDR2 to SMNVEV. Clipping removes 3 bases from V and 6 bases from J, with 8 as the unmatched junction base count. The CDR3 sequence holds 16 residues, the cysteine and phenylalanine included. The kept DNA is CDR3 alone, 48 bases in frame from the first base.

The library was built by means of the immunoSEQ multiplex PCR assay. The multiplex PCR relied on a mix of 60 forward primers for TCR Vbeta segments and 13 reverse primers for TCR Jbeta segments. A multiplex PCR assay on genomic DNA amplified the CDR3 region of rearranged TCR beta genes. Amplified TCR beta libraries were sequenced as 87-base-pair reads on the Illumina HiSeq System. The original pipeline was this. Across the 670 or so repertoires, a later analysis counted some 80 million unique TCR beta chains, some 11 million of which were shared by at least two donors. To remove PCR and sequencing errors, raw reads were error-corrected and collapsed into unique sequences using a nearest-neighbor algorithm that merged closely related sequences. V, D and J gene segments were assigned by aligning CDR3 sequences to IMGT reference sequences. For a sequence to be retained, at least a six-nucleotide match to both a V gene segment and a J gene segment was required. A rearrangement counted as productive if the CDR3 had no stop codons and remained in frame with V and J, and every other rearrangement counted as non-productive. Following IMGT convention, CDR3 was defined as the stretch from the second conserved V-encoded cysteine up to the conserved J-encoded phenylalanine. In an earlier analysis of more than 550 of the donors, sequences lacking an unambiguous match to a single V gene segment were excluded. An earlier analysis of a few hundred of the donors called V segments functional above 56.7% productive rearrangements and segregating when the between-donor standard deviation exceeded 5%. To diagnose cytomegalovirus status from the catalog of TCR beta chain sequences, a statistical classification framework was built. In a later analysis, TCR nucleotide sequences were compared against IMGT/GENE-DB human TR gene sequences so that V and J genes could be assigned. Using the TCRdist pipeline, a later analysis assigned CDR3 sequences along with most-parsimonious VDJ recombination scenarios. A later analysis defined each TCR beta chain by its CDR3 amino acid sequence plus V-gene family, and excluded reads lacking a unique V-gene family. To address suspected cross-contamination and a sequencing artifact, a later analysis removed a few hundred highly shared, low-generation-probability nucleotide sequences. In a later analysis, a clonal expansion index was calculated for each public chain from normalized within-repertoire ranks of inferred template counts. In a later analysis, generation probabilities were computed using a VDJ recombination model fitted to out-of-frame rearrangements, and the results were checked against IGoR. In a later analysis, TCR-TCR, TCR-HLA and TCR-CMV co-occurrence was scored with hypergeometric tests, and a repertoire-size bias correction was applied to TCR pairs. False discovery rates were estimated in a later analysis by permuting HLA or CMV assignments 20 times. A later analysis grouped co-occurring TCRs with DBSCAN, adding TCRdist sequence similarity when clustering within HLA-allele-positive subsets. Repertoires with fewer than 30,000 or more than 120,000 public chains were left out of co-occurrence clustering, as were five repertoires with anomalous nucleotide sharing. TCRdb carries this immuneACCESS record with in-frame sequences only. Its versions omit some clonotypes, under half of them owing to an unresolved V gene in the studies checked, with the rest unexplained. The DNA gave D and trimming, while V, J and clone size come from that table. The sample table records about 110,000 clones; around 64% of these occur just once. The top ten clonotypes cover around 9% of the sample.

The origin of this receptor is a man aged 25-45 years in good health and CMV-seropositive. The V and J genes are TRBV27 and TRBJ2-1, and 10 junctional nucleotides match TRBD2. The sample consisted of PBMCs. The DNA sequence is as follows: TGTGCCAGCAGTTTTCTAAGCGGGAGGGCAATCAATGAGCAGTTCTTC. It translates to CASSFLSGRAINEQFF.